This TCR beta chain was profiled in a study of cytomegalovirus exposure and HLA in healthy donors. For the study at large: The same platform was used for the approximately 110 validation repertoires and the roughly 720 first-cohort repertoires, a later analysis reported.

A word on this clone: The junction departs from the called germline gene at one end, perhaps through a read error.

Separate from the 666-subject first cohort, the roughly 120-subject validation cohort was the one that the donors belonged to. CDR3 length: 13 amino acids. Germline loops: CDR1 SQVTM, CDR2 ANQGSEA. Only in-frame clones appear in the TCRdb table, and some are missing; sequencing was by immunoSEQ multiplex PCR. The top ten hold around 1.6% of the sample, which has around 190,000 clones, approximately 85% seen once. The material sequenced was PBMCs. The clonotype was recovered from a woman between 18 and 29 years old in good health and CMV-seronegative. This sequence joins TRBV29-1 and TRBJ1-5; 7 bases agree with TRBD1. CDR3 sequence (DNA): TGCAGCGTTCAAGACAGGGGCAATCAGCCCCAGCATTTT. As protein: CSVQDRGNQPQHF. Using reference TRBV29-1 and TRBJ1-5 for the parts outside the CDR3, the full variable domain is SAVISQKPSRDICQRGTSLTIQCQVDSQVTMMFWYRQQPGQSLTLIATANQGSEATYESGFVIDKFPISRPNLTFSTLTVSNMSPEDSSIYLCSVQDRGNQPQHFGDGTRLSIL.